This T cell receptor beta chain was sequenced for a study of tumor and adjacent non-tumor tissue in lung cancer. The study's findings and limits: Significantly higher TCR diversity was found in tumor than normal lung. Shorter survival was associated with higher TCR diversity in tumors.

No cell sorting was done before RNA was extracted from the tissue. The normal lung tissue was taken more than 3 cm from the tumor edge. Chemotherapy-naive patients with new lung cancer underwent thoracic surgery in China, August–late 2014. As regards this clonotype: As yet, its antigen is unknown.

A modified ARM-PCR protocol with three rounds of nested PCR amplified TCRbeta. TCRdb ran MiXCR on the multiplex PCR reads and lists one entry per CDR3 protein. The table shows around 82,000 distinct CDR3 sequences, with roughly 80% occurring only once. The V and J ends lost 6 bases and 1 base respectively, with 28 bases between them. The germline CDR1 and CDR2 sequences are MNHEY and SVGAGI. This CDR3 has 19 residues. The sample consisted of distant non-tumor lung tissue. The TCR sequence derives from a man aged 60-69 years with non-small cell lung cancer. The chain employs TRBV6-5 and TRBJ2-7, with D unclear. The CDR3: CASSPKSPLDPAWSYEQYF. The CDR3, as DNA: TGTGCCAGCAGCCCGAAATCACCACTTGATCCAGCGTGGTCCTACGAGCAGTACTTC.